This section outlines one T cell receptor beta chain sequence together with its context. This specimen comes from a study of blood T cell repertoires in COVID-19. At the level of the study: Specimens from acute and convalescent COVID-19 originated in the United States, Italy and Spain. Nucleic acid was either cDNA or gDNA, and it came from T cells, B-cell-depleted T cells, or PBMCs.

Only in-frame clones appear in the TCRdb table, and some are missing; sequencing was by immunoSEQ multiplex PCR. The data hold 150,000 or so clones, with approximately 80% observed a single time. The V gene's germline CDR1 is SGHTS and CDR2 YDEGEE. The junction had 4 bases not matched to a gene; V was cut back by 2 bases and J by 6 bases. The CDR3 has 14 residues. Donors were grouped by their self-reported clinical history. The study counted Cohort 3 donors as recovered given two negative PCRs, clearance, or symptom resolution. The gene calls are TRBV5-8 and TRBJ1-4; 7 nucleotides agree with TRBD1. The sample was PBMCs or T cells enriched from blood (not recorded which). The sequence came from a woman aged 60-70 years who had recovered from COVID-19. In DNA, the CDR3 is TGTGCCAGCAGCTTTGGGACAGCCCATGAAAAACTGTTTTTT. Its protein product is CASSFGTAHEKLFF.